These 16 T cell receptor beta chains share one sample of origin, sequenced in a study of blood T cell repertoires in COVID-19 (dated by TCRdb to 2020 to 2021). Library preparation was by the immunoSEQ multiplex PCR assay. The table comes from immuneACCESS by way of TCRdb, which keeps in-frame sequences with V and J called. Part of the clones is missing from these tables; in studies checked, under half for an unresolved V gene and the rest for unknown reasons. The sample contains 150,000 to 200,000 clones, roughly 86% of them found a single time. 0.99% of the sample rests with the top ten. The sequenced sample was peripheral blood. These receptor sequences come from a man between 18 and 35 years old with acute or convalescent COVID-19.

The genes are TRBV6-4 and TRBJ1-6, with TRBD1 as a possible D gene (5 bases). CDR1 and CDR2 from the germline V gene are MRHNA and SNTAGT. The CDR3 consists of 13 residues. Trimming removed 6 bases at V and 6 bases at J, with 9 bases between. The CDR3: CASSAGFNSPLHF. Written as DNA, the CDR3 is TGTGCCAGCAGCGCAGGGTTTAATTCACCCCTCCACTTT.

The chain combines TRBV7-3 with TRBJ2-1; 7 nucleotides line up with TRBD1. Germline V gene lookup returns CDR1 SGHTA and CDR2 FQGTGA. The J segment lost 9 bases and the V segment lost 5 bases, leaving 7 bases of the junction unmatched. This CDR3 spans 13 amino acids. The DNA for the CDR3 is TGTGCCAGCAGCACCGACAGGGCGGCTGAGCAGTTCTTC. This codes for CASSTDRAAEQFF.

The chain employs TRBV19 and TRBJ1-3, with TRBD1 matching 10 bases. V lost 5 bases to trimming and J lost 0 bases; unmatched junction nucleotides: 10. Germline CDR1 LNHDA, CDR2 SQIVND (reference sequence). The CDR3 runs to 18 residues. The CDR3 nucleotides read TGTGCCAGTAGTTCACGGGACAGGGGCCGATCCTCTGGAAACACCATATATTTT. This gives the protein CASSSRDRGRSSGNTIYF.

This clone was observed a single time. The gene calls are TRBV6-5 and TRBJ1-3; D ambiguous. The V end lost 6 bases, the J end lost 0 bases, and 6 bases lay between the germline ends. This CDR3 has 13 residues. Germline CDR1 and CDR2: MNHEY and SVGAGI. The CDR3 DNA follows: TGTGCCAGCAGGAGGGACTCTGGAAACACCATATATTTT. This sequence encodes CASRRDSGNTIYF.

The chain joins TRBV7-2 to TRBJ1-2; D uncertain. Per the germline V gene, CDR1 is SGHTA and CDR2 is FQGNSA. V was trimmed by 5 bases and J by 4 bases, leaving 11 bases between them. This CDR3 has 13 amino acids. The CDR3 DNA reads as TGTGCCAGCAGCCCGCCCGGGTTCTATGGCTACACCTTC. Its translation is CASSPPGFYGYTF.

This sequence joins TRBV7-3 and TRBJ1-6; D unclear. Germline-derived CDR1 and CDR2 are SGHTA and FQGTGA. The CDR3 is 13 residues long. V was clipped by 4 bases and J by 8 bases, with 9 bases between them. The CDR3 loop reads CASSSGWDSPLHF. The CDR3 nucleotides are TGTGCCAGCAGCTCAGGTTGGGATTCACCCCTCCACTTT.

V is TRBV6-6 and J is TRBJ1-5; perhaps TRBD1 as D (6 bases). V was clipped by 6 bases and J by 3 bases, with 9 bases between them. This CDR3 region has 13 residues. From germline, CDR1 is MNHNY and CDR2 SVGAGI (reference sequence). CDR3 region: CASSPGVNQPQHF. DNA of the CDR3: TGTGCCAGCAGCCCAGGGGTCAATCAGCCCCAGCATTTT.

The gene calls are TRBV24-1 and TRBJ2-7; no reliable D call. Trimming removed 6 bases at V and 7 bases at J, with 12 bases between. The length of the CDR3 is 12 residues. Germline CDR1 is KGHDR and CDR2 is SFDVKD. CDR3 coding DNA: TGTGCCACCAGTTTTGAGGTTCCTGAGCAGTACGTC. This sequence encodes CATSFEVPEQYV.

This chain links TRBV9 with TRBJ2-3; 8 bases agree with TRBD2. Germline CDR1 and CDR2: SGDLS and YYNGEE. V trimming: 0 bases; J trimming: 2 bases; junction bases outside the gene matches: 5. The CDR3 loop spans 16 amino acids. The CDR3 DNA reads as TGTGCCAGCAGCGTAGCTATCGGGGGGGTCACAGATACGCAGTATTTT. Translating gives CASSVAIGGVTDTQYF.

This chain joins TRBV5-5 and TRBJ2-2; TRBD1 aligns across 10 bases. The CDR3 has 14 amino acids. After removal of 3 bases from V and 6 bases from J, the junction contained 2 bases not matched to a gene. Germline V gene lookup returns CDR1 SGHKS and CDR2 YYEKEE (reference sequence). The CDR3 spells CASSSGTGAGELFF. The CDR3 region has the DNA TGTGCCAGCAGCTCCGGGACAGGGGCCGGGGAGCTGTTTTTT.

The chain combines TRBV7-9 with TRBJ1-4; 8 bases are a match to TRBD1. Germline trimming cut 7 bases from V and 7 bases from J; bases unmatched to any gene: 11. The CDR3 loop spans 15 amino acids. CDR1 SEHNR and CDR2 FQNEAQ come from the germline V gene (reference sequence). CDR3 sequence (DNA): TGTGCCAGCACCAATACCGGGACAGGCCGTGAAAAACTGTTTTTT. Translated: CASTNTGTGREKLFF.

The count of this clone is one. The rearrangement joins TRBV28 to TRBJ2-7; the match to TRBD1 covers 9 bases. This CDR3 region has 15 residues. From germline, CDR1 is MDHEN and CDR2 SYDVKM. V shed 5 bases, J shed 1 base, and the junction held 6 bases outside the gene matches. This chain's CDR3 is CASSGGGTGSYEQYV. Written as DNA, the CDR3 is TGTGCCAGCAGTGGTGGGGGGACAGGGTCCTACGAGCAGTACGTC.

V and J are TRBV6-5 and TRBJ1-1, with TRBD1 matching over 10 bases. Germline CDR1 and CDR2: MNHEY and SVGAGI. V lost 2 bases and J lost 3; bases outside the gene matches: 3. This CDR3 has 15 residues. CDR3 residues: CASSYTTGGHTEAFF. The CDR3 DNA sequence: TGTGCCAGCAGTTACACGACAGGGGGCCACACTGAAGCTTTCTTT.

This chain connects TRBV3-1 (or the pseudogene TRBV3-2) to TRBJ1-2; D gene uncertain. Germline lookup yields CDR1 LGHDT and CDR2 YNNKEL (reference sequence). Trimming shortened V by 3 bases and J by 8 bases, and 4 bases separated the two germline ends. This CDR3 comprises 10 residues. CDR3 sequence reads: CASSQGGYTF. The CDR3 DNA is TGTGCCAGCAGCCAGGGCGGCTACACCTTC.

The V call is TRBV29-1, the J call TRBJ2-5; D is perhaps TRBD1 (6 bases). This CDR3 has 14 residues. CDR1 and CDR2 (germline): SQVTM, ANQGSEA. Trimming left V 1 base short and J 0 bases short, with 9 bases between. The CDR3 DNA follows: TGCAGCGTTGAAGGCCGGGACAACCAAGAGACCCAGTACTTC. As protein: CSVEGRDNQETQYF.

The chain combines TRBV7-8 with TRBJ1-1; 10 nucleotides align to TRBD1. The V gene's germline CDR1 is SGHVS and CDR2 FQNEAQ. J gave up 6 bases and V 5 bases, and 9 bases lay outside the gene matches. The CDR3 contains 15 residues. For the CDR3, the DNA is TGTGCCAGCAGCCCTAACGTTGGACAGGGGGCTGAAGCTTTCTTT. Amino acids: CASSPNVGQGAEAFF.